The clone carrying this TCR beta chain appeared a single time. Profiling relied on immunoSEQ multiplex PCR, and the TCRdb table lists in-frame clones only, not all of them. The sample has 45,000 to 60,000 clones, roughly 95% seen once. This entry is derived from a study of technical replicates of blood from several donors. This TCR was sampled from a human donor in good health. Some clones in this sample may be carry-over from other donors' samples. Material for sequencing was PBMCs.

The CDR3 nucleotides are TGTGCCAGCAGCCGGGGGGAGGGCAACGAGCAGTACTTC. It specifies CASSRGEGNEQYF. The chain uses TRBV4-2 and TRBJ2-7; 7 bases fit TRBD2. This CDR3 region has 13 residues. Trimming cost V 4 bases and J 5 bases; bases outside gene matches: 5. The V gene's germline CDR1 is LGHNA and CDR2 YNFKEQ.